This T cell receptor beta chain was retrieved from a study of regulatory T cells in long-lasting Graves disease. This clonotype was observed many times. Specified time point: newly diagnosed GD, antithyroid drugs for less than 3 months. RNA isolated from PBMCs was used to make the TCR library. The CDR3 spans 12 residues. Germline-derived CDR1 and CDR2 are SGHAT and FQNNGV. The V and J ends lost 1 base and 8 bases respectively, with 8 bases between them. Sequencing libraries for TCR beta were prepared with iRepertoire HTBI primers and Arm-PCR of CDR3 regions. Each CDR3 protein is one row after TCRdb ran MiXCR on the multiplex PCR reads. Among more than 400,000 distinct CDR3 sequences listed, about 16% were seen once. These data also formed part of another study, on T cells in Graves' hyperthyroidism and ophthalmopathy. From that second work: Diagnosing involved the use of clinical symptoms, serum thyroxine and TRAb, thyroid ultrasound and orbital computed tomography.

This TCR was sampled from a woman in her twenties or thirties with Graves disease. The chain combines TRBV11-2 with TRBJ2-5; D possibly corresponds to TRBD2 (5 bases). The source material was peripheral blood mononuclear cells (PBMCs), sampled at new diagnosis, from a patient treated with antithyroid drugs. This chain's CDR3 is CASSLAPGTQYF. In nucleotides, the CDR3 is TGTGCCAGCAGCTTAGCCCCGGGAACCCAGTACTTC.